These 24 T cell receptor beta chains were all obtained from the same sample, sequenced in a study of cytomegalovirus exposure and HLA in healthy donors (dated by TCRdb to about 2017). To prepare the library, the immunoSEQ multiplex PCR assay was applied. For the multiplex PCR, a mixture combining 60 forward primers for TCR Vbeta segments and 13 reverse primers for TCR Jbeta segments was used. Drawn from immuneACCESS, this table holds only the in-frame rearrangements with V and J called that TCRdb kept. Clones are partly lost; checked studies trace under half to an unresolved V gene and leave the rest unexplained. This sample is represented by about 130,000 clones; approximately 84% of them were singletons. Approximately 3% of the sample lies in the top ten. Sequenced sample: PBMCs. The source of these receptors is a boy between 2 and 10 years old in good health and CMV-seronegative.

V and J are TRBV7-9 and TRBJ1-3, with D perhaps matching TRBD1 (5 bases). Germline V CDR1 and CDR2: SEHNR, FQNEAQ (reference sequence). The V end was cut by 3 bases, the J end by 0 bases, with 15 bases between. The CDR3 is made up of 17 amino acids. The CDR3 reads CASSLAGGLSSGNTIYF. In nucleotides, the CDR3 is TGTGCCAGCAGCTTGGCTGGGGGACTTAGCTCTGGAAACACCATATATTTT.

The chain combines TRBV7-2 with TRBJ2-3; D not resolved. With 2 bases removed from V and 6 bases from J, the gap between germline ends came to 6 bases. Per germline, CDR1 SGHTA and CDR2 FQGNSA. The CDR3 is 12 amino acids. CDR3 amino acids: CASSLLGDTQYF. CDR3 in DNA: TGTGCCAGCAGCTTACTGGGCGATACGCAGTATTTT.

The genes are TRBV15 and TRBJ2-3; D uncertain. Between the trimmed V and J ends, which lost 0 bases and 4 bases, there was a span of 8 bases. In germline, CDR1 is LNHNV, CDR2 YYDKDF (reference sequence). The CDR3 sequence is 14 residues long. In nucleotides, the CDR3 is TGTGCCACCAGCAGAGACCCTGCGGCAGATACGCAGTATTTT. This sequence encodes CATSRDPAADTQYF.

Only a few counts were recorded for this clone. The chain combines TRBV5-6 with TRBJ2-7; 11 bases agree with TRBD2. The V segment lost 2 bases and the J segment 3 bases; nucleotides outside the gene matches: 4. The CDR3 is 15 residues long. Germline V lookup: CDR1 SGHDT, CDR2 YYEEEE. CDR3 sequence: CASSLTSGSVYEQYV. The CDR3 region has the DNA TGTGCCAGCAGCTTAACTAGCGGGAGTGTCTACGAGCAGTACGTC.

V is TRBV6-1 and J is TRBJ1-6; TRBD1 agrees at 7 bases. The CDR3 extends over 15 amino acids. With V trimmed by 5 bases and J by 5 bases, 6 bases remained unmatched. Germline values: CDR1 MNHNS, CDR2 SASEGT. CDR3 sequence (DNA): TGTGCCAGCAGTCCGCGGACAGGCCATAATTCACCCCTCCACTTT. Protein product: CASSPRTGHNSPLHF.

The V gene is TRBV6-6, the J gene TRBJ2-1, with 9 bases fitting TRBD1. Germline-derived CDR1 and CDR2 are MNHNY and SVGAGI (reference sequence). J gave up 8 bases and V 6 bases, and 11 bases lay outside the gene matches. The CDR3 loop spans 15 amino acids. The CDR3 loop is CASSLTGGYSDEQFF. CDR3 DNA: TGTGCCAGCAGCCTAACAGGGGGCTATAGCGATGAGCAGTTCTTC.

CDR3 sequence reads: CASSPGGGTGNTEAFF. In DNA, the CDR3 is TGCGCCAGCAGCCCAGGGGGTGGCACCGGAAACACTGAAGCTTTCTTT. The V gene is TRBV4-3, the J gene TRBJ1-1, with 7 bases fitting TRBD1. J lost 2 bases, V lost 4 bases, and 10 bases had no gene match. Germline-derived CDR1 and CDR2 are LGHNA and YSLEER. The CDR3 covers 16 residues.

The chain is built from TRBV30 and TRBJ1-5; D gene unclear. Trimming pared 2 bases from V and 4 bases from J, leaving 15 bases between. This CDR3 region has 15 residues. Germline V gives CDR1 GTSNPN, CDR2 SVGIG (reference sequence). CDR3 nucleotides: TGTGCCTGGAGTACGCATACCAGGCTAAATCAGCCCCAGCATTTT. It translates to CAWSTHTRLNQPQHF.

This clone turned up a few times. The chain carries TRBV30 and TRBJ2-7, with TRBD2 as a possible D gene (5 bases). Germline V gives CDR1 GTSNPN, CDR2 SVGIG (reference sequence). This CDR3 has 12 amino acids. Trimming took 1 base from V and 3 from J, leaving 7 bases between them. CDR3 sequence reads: CAWSEGDYEQYF. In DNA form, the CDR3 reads TGTGCCTGGAGTGAGGGAGACTACGAGCAGTACTTC.

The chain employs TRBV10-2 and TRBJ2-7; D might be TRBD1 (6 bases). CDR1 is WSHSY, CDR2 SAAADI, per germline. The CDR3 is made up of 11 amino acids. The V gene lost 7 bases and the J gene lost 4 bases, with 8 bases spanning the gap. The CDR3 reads CASTDRYEQYF. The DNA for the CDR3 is TGCGCCAGCACGGACAGATACGAGCAGTACTTC.

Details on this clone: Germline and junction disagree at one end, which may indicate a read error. The CDR3 spells CSVRWTGSNGCTF. The CDR3 DNA reads as TGCAGCGTCCGTTGGACAGGATCCAATGGCTGCACCTTC. The rearrangement links TRBV29-1 to TRBJ1-2; 7 positions match TRBD1. The germline gives CDR1 SQVTM, CDR2 ANQGSEA. The CDR3 runs to 13 residues.

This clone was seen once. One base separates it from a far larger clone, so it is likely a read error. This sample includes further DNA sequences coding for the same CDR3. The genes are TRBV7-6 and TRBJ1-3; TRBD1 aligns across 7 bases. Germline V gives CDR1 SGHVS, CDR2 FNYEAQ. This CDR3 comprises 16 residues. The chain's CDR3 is CASSSEQGILGNTIYF. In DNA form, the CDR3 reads TGTGCCAGCAGCTCCGAACAGGGGATCCTTGGAAACACCATATACTTT.

In nucleotides, the CDR3 is TGTGCCAGCAGCCTCCGGACAGGCCCGCGAGATACGCAGTATTTT. Its translation is CASSLRTGPRDTQYF. The rearrangement joins TRBV14 to TRBJ2-3; 7 nucleotides align to TRBD1. Germline V gene data show CDR1 as SGHDN and CDR2 as FVKESK. CDR3 size: 15 residues. Trimming cost V 4 bases and J 5 bases; bases outside gene matches: 9.

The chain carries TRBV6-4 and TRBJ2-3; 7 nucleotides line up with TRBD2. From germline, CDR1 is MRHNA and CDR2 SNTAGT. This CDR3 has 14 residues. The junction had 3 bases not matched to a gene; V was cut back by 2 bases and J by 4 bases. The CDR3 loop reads CASSDGAGADTQYF. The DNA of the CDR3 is TGTGCCAGCAGTGACGGTGCGGGGGCAGATACGCAGTATTTT.

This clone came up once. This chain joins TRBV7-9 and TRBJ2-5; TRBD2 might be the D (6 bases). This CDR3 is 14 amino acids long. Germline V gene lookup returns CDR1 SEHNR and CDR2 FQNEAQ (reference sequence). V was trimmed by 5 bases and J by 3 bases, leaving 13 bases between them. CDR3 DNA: TGTGCCAGCAGCCCGCCCGGCGGGGAAGAGACCCAGTACTTC. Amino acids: CASSPPGGEETQYF.

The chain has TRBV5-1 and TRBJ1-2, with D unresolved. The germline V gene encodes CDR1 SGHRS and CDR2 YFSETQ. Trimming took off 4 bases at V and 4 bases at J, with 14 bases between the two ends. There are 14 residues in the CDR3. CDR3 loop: CASSGENPIYGYTF. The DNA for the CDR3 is TGCGCCAGCAGCGGAGAAAACCCGATCTATGGCTACACCTTC.

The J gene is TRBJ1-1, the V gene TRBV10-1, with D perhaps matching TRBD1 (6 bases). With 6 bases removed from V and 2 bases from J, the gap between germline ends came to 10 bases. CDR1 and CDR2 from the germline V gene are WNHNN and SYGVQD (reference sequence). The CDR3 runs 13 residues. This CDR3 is CASSGTLNTEAFF. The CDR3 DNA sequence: TGCGCCAGCAGCGGGACACTCAACACTGAAGCTTTCTTT.

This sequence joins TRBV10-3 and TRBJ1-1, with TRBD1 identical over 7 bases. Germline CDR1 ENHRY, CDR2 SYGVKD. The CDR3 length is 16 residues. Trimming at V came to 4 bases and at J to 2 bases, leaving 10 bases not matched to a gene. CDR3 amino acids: CAISGGQASANTEAFF. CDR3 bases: TGTGCCATCAGTGGAGGACAGGCCTCGGCTAACACTGAAGCTTTCTTT.

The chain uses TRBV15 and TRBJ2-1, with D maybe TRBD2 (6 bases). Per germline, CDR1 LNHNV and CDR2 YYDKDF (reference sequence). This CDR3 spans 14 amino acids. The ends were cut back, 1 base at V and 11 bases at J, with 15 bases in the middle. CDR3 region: CATSRAGLSPQQFF. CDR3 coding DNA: TGTGCCACCAGCAGAGCGGGACTTTCACCCCAGCAGTTCTTC.

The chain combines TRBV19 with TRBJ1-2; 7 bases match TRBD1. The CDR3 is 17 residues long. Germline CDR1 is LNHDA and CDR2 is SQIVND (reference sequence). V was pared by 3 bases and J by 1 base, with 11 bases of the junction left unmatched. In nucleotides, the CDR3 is TGTGCCAGTAGTATGTCGGGACAGTCGCATATTAACTATGGCTACACCTTC. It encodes CASSMSGQSHINYGYTF.

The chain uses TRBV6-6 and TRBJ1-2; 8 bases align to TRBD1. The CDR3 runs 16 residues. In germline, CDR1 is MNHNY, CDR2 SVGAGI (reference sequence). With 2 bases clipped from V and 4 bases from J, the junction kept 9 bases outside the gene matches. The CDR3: CASSYDGQGSFYGYTF. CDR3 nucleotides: TGTGCCAGCAGTTACGATGGACAGGGCTCCTTCTATGGCTACACCTTC.

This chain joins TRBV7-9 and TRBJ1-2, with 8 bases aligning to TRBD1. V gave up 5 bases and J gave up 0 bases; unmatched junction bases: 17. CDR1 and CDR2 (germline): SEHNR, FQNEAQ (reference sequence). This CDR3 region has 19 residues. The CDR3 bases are TGTGCCAGCAGCGATTCGAGAGCGGGACAGGAGGACTCTAACTATGGCTACACCTTC. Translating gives CASSDSRAGQEDSNYGYTF. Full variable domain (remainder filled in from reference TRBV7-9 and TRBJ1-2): DTGVSQNPRHKITKRGQNVTFRCDPISEHNRLYWYRQTLGQGPEFLTYFQNEAQLEKSRLLSDRFSAERPKGSFSTLEIQRTEQGDSAMYLCASSDSRAGQEDSNYGYTFGSGTRLTVV.

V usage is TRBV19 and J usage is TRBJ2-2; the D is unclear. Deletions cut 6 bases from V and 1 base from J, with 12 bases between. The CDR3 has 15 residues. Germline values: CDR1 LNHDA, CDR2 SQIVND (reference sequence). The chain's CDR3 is CASRRVELNTGELFF. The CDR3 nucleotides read TGTGCCAGTAGACGGGTGGAGTTGAACACCGGGGAGCTGTTTTTT.

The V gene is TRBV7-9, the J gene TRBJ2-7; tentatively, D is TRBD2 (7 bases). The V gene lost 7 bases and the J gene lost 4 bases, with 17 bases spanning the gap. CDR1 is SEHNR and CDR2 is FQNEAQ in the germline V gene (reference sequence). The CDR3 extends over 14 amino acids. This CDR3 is CASIPLGGAYEQYF. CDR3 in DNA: TGTGCCAGCATTCCCCTTGGGGGGGCTTACGAGCAGTACTTC.